These 2 T cell receptor beta chains were sequenced from one sample in a study of blood T cell repertoires in COVID-19. Repertoires were generated with immunoSEQ multiplex PCR, while TCRdb's copy carries only in-frame clones and drops some. The data show some 180,000 clones, approximately 88% seen once. Sequencing input: peripheral blood. These receptors all stem from a man in his forties or fifties with acute or convalescent COVID-19.

The DNA for the CDR3 is TGTGCCACCAGCAGACGTTCCACCCCGGGGGAGACCCAGTACTTC. Amino acids: CATSRRSTPGETQYF. The chain combines TRBV15 with TRBJ2-5, with a possible D match to TRBD2 (5 bases). This CDR3 has 15 residues. Germline-derived CDR1 and CDR2 are LNHNV and YYDKDF (reference sequence). The germline V and J ends were trimmed by 2 bases and 5 bases, with 15 bases remaining between them.

V and J are TRBV9 and TRBJ1-3; D not certain. The germline CDR1 and CDR2 sequences are SGDLS and YYNGEE. The CDR3 totals 15 residues. The V end was cut by 3 bases, the J end by 2 bases, with 12 bases between. Here the CDR3 reads CASSAHSPTGNTIYF. CDR3 DNA: TGTGCCAGCAGCGCGCACAGCCCCACTGGAAACACCATATATTTT.